This TCR beta chain was recorded in a study of blood T cell repertoires in COVID-19. Study details: The United States, Italy and Spain supplied acute and convalescent COVID-19 samples. The cDNA or gDNA used as material had been derived from T cells, B-cell-depleted T cells, or PBMCs.

The authors' processing: From reference gene primer amplification, estimates of nucleated cell counts were derived. Only in-frame clones appear in the TCRdb table, and some are missing; sequencing was by immunoSEQ multiplex PCR. The D gene and trimming were derived from the DNA, and the V and J assignments and clone size from that table. The sample has roughly 100,000 clones; roughly 79% are singletons. V lost 4 bases, J lost 5 bases, and 21 bases lay in between. The CDR3 runs 17 residues. This clone has a handful of counts. This sequence originates from a woman aged 70 to 79 with acute or convalescent COVID-19. The rearrangement uses TRBV5-3 and TRBJ1-4; tentative D call: TRBD1 (6 bases). TRBV5-3 is flagged as an ORF with uncertain function. The sequenced sample consisted of peripheral blood. The CDR3 sequence is CARSQRTTRTANEKLFF. The CDR3 DNA is TGTGCCAGAAGCCAAAGAACTACGAGGACAGCGAATGAAAAACTGTTTTTT.